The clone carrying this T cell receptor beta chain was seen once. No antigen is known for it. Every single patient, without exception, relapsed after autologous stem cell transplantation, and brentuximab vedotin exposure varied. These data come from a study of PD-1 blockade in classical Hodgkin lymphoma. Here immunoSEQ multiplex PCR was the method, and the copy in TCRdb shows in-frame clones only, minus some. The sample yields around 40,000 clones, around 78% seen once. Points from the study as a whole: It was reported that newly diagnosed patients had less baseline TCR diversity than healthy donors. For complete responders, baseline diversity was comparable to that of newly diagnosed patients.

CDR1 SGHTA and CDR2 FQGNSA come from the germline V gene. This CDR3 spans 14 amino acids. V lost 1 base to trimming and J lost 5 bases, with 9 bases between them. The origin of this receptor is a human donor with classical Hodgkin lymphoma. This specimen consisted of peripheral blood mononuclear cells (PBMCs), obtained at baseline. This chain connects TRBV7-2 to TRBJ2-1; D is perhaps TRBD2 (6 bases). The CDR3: CASSLVPGDNEQFF. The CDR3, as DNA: TGTGCCAGCAGCTTAGTGCCGGGAGACAATGAGCAGTTCTTC.